Each of the 26 T cell receptor beta chains below was sequenced from the same sample in a study of cytomegalovirus exposure and HLA in healthy donors. Both 60 Vbeta primers and 13 Jbeta primers went into the PCR. Libraries were prepared by immunoSEQ multiplex PCR; TCRdb keeps only in-frame clonotypes and omits some of them. The sample carries around 140,000 clones, 8.9% recorded once. Sequenced material: PBMCs. These receptors came from a woman in her 40s in good health and CMV-seropositive.

This clone was counted between two and nine times. This chain joins TRBV10-3 and TRBJ1-5, with D maybe TRBD1 (5 bases). The V end lost 7 bases, the J end lost 3 bases, and 10 bases lay between the germline ends. CDR1 and CDR2 from the germline V gene are ENHRY and SYGVKD. The CDR3 is made up of 13 amino acids. CDR3: CAINQGNNQPQHF. CDR3 sequence (DNA): TGTGCCATCAATCAGGGTAACAATCAGCCCCAGCATTTT.

Only a few counts were recorded for this clone. CDR3 sequence (DNA): TGTGCCAGCAGCTCCCTTAGTTTACTAGCGGGGGGGGCGGGGACCCAGTACTTC. Protein sequence: CASSSLSLLAGGAGTQYF. The genes are TRBV7-2 and TRBJ2-5; the match to TRBD2 covers 13 bases. V was clipped by 4 bases and J by 7 bases; unmatched bases: 15. This CDR3 contains 18 residues. CDR1 is SGHTA, CDR2 FQGNSA, per germline.

This clone has just a few counts. The chain uses TRBV5-4 and TRBJ2-5; 8 positions match TRBD2. Germline V gene sequence: CDR1 SGHNT, CDR2 YYREEE (reference sequence). This CDR3 is 15 amino acids long. V shed 2 bases and J 5 bases; nucleotides not matched to a gene: 8. Here the CDR3 DNA reads TGTGCCAGCAGCTTACCGGGGGGGCGTGAGGAGACCCAGTACTTC. Amino acids: CASSLPGGREETQYF.

In this sample, this clone turned up a few times. This chain uses TRBV5-1 with TRBJ1-1; 7 bases match TRBD1. Per germline, CDR1 SGHRS and CDR2 YFSETQ. The CDR3 contains 17 residues. V dropped 0 bases and J dropped 5; count of bases not matched to a gene: 13. The CDR3 region is CASSLAGKGAGRTEAFF. In nucleotides, the CDR3 is TGCGCCAGCAGCTTGGCCGGAAAGGGGGCGGGTAGAACTGAAGCTTTCTTT.

The V gene is TRBV2, the J gene TRBJ1-3, with D maybe TRBD1 (5 bases). The CDR3 extends over 14 amino acids. V was trimmed by 3 bases and J by 3 bases, leaving 9 bases between them. The germline V gene has CDR1 SNHLY and CDR2 FYNNEI. Here the CDR3 DNA reads TGTGCCAGCAGTGAGTGGGGACTTGGAAACACCATATATTTT. Translated, it gives CASSEWGLGNTIYF.

The chain uses TRBV10-3 and TRBJ2-3; TRBD2 matches at 7 bases. The junction had 4 bases not matched to a gene; V was cut back by 3 bases and J by 4 bases. This CDR3 spans 14 amino acids. Germline values: CDR1 ENHRY, CDR2 SYGVKD. DNA of the CDR3: TGTGCCATCAGTGACCCAGGGAGGGCAGATACGCAGTATTTT. Encoded protein: CAISDPGRADTQYF.

Only a few counts were recorded for this clone. V usage is TRBV9 and J usage is TRBJ2-3; D gene ambiguous. The CDR3 is made up of 13 amino acids. CDR1 is SGDLS and CDR2 is YYNGEE in the germline V gene. Trimming left V 0 bases short and J 3 bases short, with 5 bases between. The CDR3 loop is CASSVDLTDTQYF. The CDR3 nucleotides are TGTGCCAGCAGCGTAGACTTGACAGATACGCAGTATTTT.

The chain carries TRBV4-1 and TRBJ1-3, with 8 bases matching TRBD1. Germline-derived CDR1 and CDR2 are MGHRA and YSYEKL. The CDR3 has 15 residues. Trimming cost V 2 bases and J 5 bases; bases outside gene matches: 5. The DNA of the CDR3 is TGCGCCAGCAGCCAAATCGACAGGGGAAGAAACACCATATATTTT. It encodes CASSQIDRGRNTIYF.

This clone was counted between two and nine times. The chain joins TRBV6-1 to TRBJ2-3; unclear D gene. The germline gives CDR1 MNHNS, CDR2 SASEGT. The CDR3 is 12 residues long. The V end was cut by 4 bases, the J end by 2 bases, with 4 bases between. The CDR3 nucleotides are TGTGCCAGCAGTGGACTCACAGATACGCAGTATTTT. It specifies CASSGLTDTQYF.

This clone appeared a few times. The chain links TRBV9 to TRBJ2-2, with a tentative D call TRBD1 (5 bases). Germline values: CDR1 SGDLS, CDR2 YYNGEE. V gave up 0 bases and J gave up 5 bases, with 8 bases separating them. There are 14 residues in the CDR3. The CDR3 here is CASSVGQPTGELFF. The CDR3 DNA reads as TGTGCCAGCAGCGTAGGACAGCCTACCGGGGAGCTGTTTTTT. Using reference TRBV9 and TRBJ2-2 for the parts outside the CDR3, the full variable domain is DSGVTQTPKHLITATGQRVTLRCSPRSGDLSVYWYQQSLDQGLQFLIQYYNGEERAKGNILERFSAQQFPDLHSELNLSSLELGDSALYFCASSVGQPTGELFFGEGSRLTVL.

This chain joins TRBV2 and TRBJ2-1; D unresolved. CDR3 length: 11 amino acids. Per the germline V gene, CDR1 is SNHLY and CDR2 is FYNNEI. V shed 3 bases and J shed 8 bases, with 5 bases lying between them. The CDR3 DNA follows: TGTGCCAGCAGTGATATAGATGAGCAGTTCTTC. Translating it yields CASSDIDEQFF.

The chain couples TRBV6-6 to TRBJ1-1; weak D call: TRBD1 (6 bases). V lost 0 bases and J lost 9, with 11 bases in between. The CDR3 sequence is 13 residues long. The germline V gene encodes CDR1 MNHNY and CDR2 SVGAGI (reference sequence). CDR3 coding DNA: TGTGCCAGCAGTTACTCTGAAGGACAGAAAGCTTTCTTT. Its translation is CASSYSEGQKAFF.

This clone came up a few times. In DNA form, the CDR3 reads TGTGCCAGCAGTACACAGGTCCGAGAGACCCAGTACTTC. Encoded protein: CASSTQVRETQYF. The chain links TRBV6-5 to TRBJ2-5; possibly TRBD1 for D (5 bases). V lost 5 bases, J lost 4 bases, and 11 bases lay in between. This CDR3 has 13 residues. CDR1 is MNHEY and CDR2 is SVGAGI in the germline V gene.

The chain couples TRBV6-6 to TRBJ1-2; D not resolved. Trimming removed 2 bases from V and 7 bases from J, with 20 bases in between. Germline V gene sequence: CDR1 MNHNY, CDR2 SVGAGI (reference sequence). The CDR3 loop spans 16 amino acids. The CDR3 DNA reads as TGTGCCAGCAGTTACCCCCTGGAGGGAAGGGCATCTGGCTACACCTTC. Residues: CASSYPLEGRASGYTF.

V usage is TRBV9 and J usage is TRBJ2-7; weak D call: TRBD1 (5 bases). The CDR3 runs 14 residues. Germline CDR1 is SGDLS and CDR2 is YYNGEE. V lost 4 bases and J lost 3, with 14 bases in between. The CDR3 DNA is TGTGCCAGCAGCAAGATGGGGCAGCACTACGAGCAGTACTTC. It yields the protein CASSKMGQHYEQYF.

The V gene is TRBV6-5, the J gene TRBJ2-1; the D is unclear. The germline V gene has CDR1 MNHEY and CDR2 SVGAGI. The CDR3 spans 13 residues. V shed 7 bases and J shed 0 bases, with 7 bases lying between them. As DNA, the CDR3 is TGTGCCAGCAAGGCGGCCTCCTACAATGAGCAGTTCTTC. This gives the protein CASKAASYNEQFF.

This clone was recorded a few times. This chain connects TRBV6-1 to TRBJ1-5; D might be TRBD1 (5 bases). Germline V gives CDR1 MNHNS, CDR2 SASEGT. V was trimmed by 8 bases and J by 2 bases, leaving 16 bases between them. The CDR3 consists of 15 residues. CDR3 amino acids: CASGWAGRGNQPQHF. CDR3 nucleotide sequence: TGTGCCAGCGGATGGGCAGGGAGGGGCAATCAGCCCCAGCATTTT.

This chain links TRBV5-1 with TRBJ1-1, with D uncertain. The CDR3 length is 12 residues. Trimming stripped 1 base from V and 4 bases from J, with 5 bases between. The germline gives CDR1 SGHRS, CDR2 YFSETQ. The CDR3 sequence is CASSLPSTEAFF. DNA of the CDR3: TGCGCCAGCAGCTTGCCGAGCACTGAAGCTTTCTTT.

The gene calls are TRBV6-5 and TRBJ1-1; perhaps TRBD1 as D (5 bases). Trimming removed 2 bases at V and 3 bases at J, with 10 bases between. The CDR3 is 14 residues long. CDR1 is MNHEY, CDR2 SVGAGI, per germline. Written as DNA, the CDR3 is TGTGCCAGCAGTTACGATCCGGGGGACACTGAAGCTTTCTTT. It encodes CASSYDPGDTEAFF.

This clone has more than one count but fewer than ten. The chain is built from TRBV29-1 and TRBJ2-1; D remains unclear. CDR3 size: 13 residues. Germline loops: CDR1 SQVTM, CDR2 ANQGSEA. Deletions cut 2 bases from V and 1 base from J, with 6 bases between. The CDR3 DNA sequence: TGCAGCGTTGAACCAAATTCCTACAATGAGCAGTTCTTC. Encoded protein: CSVEPNSYNEQFF.

This clone occurred a few times. V usage is TRBV10-3 and J usage is TRBJ1-1; D uncertain. The CDR3 totals 13 residues. Trimming left V 8 bases short and J 4 bases short, with 14 bases between. Germline values: CDR1 ENHRY, CDR2 SYGVKD. CDR3 sequence: CAIEEGVGTEAFF. CDR3 sequence (DNA): TGTGCCATCGAAGAGGGAGTAGGCACTGAAGCTTTCTTT.

The chain joins TRBV5-4 to TRBJ2-2, with 8 bases aligning to TRBD2. The CDR3 sequence is 16 residues long. V shed 0 bases, J shed 7 bases, and the junction held 8 bases outside the gene matches. Looked up from germline, CDR1 is SGHNT and CDR2 is YYREEE (reference sequence). Here the CDR3 DNA reads TGTGCCAGCAGCTTGGTAGCCGGGGGGGCCGTCGGGGAGCTGTTTTTT. It translates to CASSLVAGGAVGELFF.

This sequence joins TRBV19 and TRBJ1-2, with D tentatively TRBD1 (6 bases). The V and J ends lost 3 bases and 1 base respectively, with 15 bases between them. Per germline, CDR1 LNHDA and CDR2 SQIVND (reference sequence). CDR3 length: 16 residues. CDR3 protein: CASSITGRKGNYGYTF. Here the CDR3 DNA reads TGTGCCAGTAGTATCACAGGGAGAAAGGGTAACTATGGCTACACCTTC.

This clone was counted a few times. The V gene is TRBV28, the J gene TRBJ2-7, with 8 bases matching TRBD1. This CDR3 region has 13 residues. Unmatched junction bases numbered 6, after V lost 7 bases and J lost 4 bases. Germline V gene data show CDR1 as MDHEN and CDR2 as SYDVKM. As DNA, the CDR3 is TGTGCCAGCACAGGACAGGGTCGGTACGAGCAGTACTTC. Its protein product is CASTGQGRYEQYF.

This clone was seen a few times. This chain uses TRBV25-1 with TRBJ2-2, with 7 bases lining up with TRBD1. CDR1 is MGHDK, CDR2 SYGVNS, per germline. The CDR3 totals 15 residues. V shed 1 base, J shed 6 bases, and the junction held 5 bases outside the gene matches. The CDR3 region is CASSESQGVPGELFF. DNA for the CDR3: TGTGCCAGCAGTGAATCGCAGGGGGTCCCCGGGGAGCTGTTTTTT.

This clone was observed a few times. The chain uses TRBV7-8 and TRBJ1-1, with unresolved D. V shed 1 base and J shed 0 bases, with 3 bases lying between them. CDR1 is SGHVS, CDR2 FQNEAQ, per germline. CDR3 length equals 13 residues. The CDR3: CASSLELNTEAFF. Here the CDR3 DNA reads TGTGCCAGCAGCTTAGAGCTGAACACTGAAGCTTTCTTT.